These 16 T cell receptor beta chains were all obtained from the same sample, sequenced in a study of CD8 T cells in ankylosing spondylitis. TCRdb fed the 5' RACE reads into MiXCR, producing one record per CDR3 protein. The sample records about 240,000 distinct CDR3 sequences, more than 20% being singletons. Sequencing input: blood, either unsorted or a sorted T cell fraction (not recorded which). All receptors derive from a male donor with ankylosing spondylitis or in good health (not recorded which).

This clonotype was counted a single time. This chain links TRBV29-1 with TRBJ2-5, with D perhaps matching TRBD2 (6 bases). This CDR3 has 13 residues. V was pared by 6 bases and J by 5 bases, with 16 bases between. The germline V gene has CDR1 SQVTM and CDR2 ANQGSEA. In DNA, the CDR3 is TGCAGCGTCTCGGTATCGGGGGTCGAGACCCAGTACTTC. This sequence encodes CSVSVSGVETQYF.

The rearrangement links TRBV20-1 to TRBJ1-2; 9 bases fit TRBD1. The germline CDR1 and CDR2 sequences are DFQATT and SNEGSKA (reference sequence). This CDR3 contains 13 residues. Losses at the gene ends were 7 bases for V and 5 bases for J; bases not matched to a gene: 8. CDR3 protein: CSGRQGVRYGYTF. Written as DNA, the CDR3 is TGCAGTGGGAGACAGGGGGTCAGATATGGCTACACCTTC.

This clonotype was counted between two and nine times. The J gene is TRBJ2-1, the V gene TRBV24-1, with TRBD2 identical over 11 bases. The junction had 7 bases not matched to a gene; V was cut back by 4 bases and J by 12 bases. Germline V gene lookup returns CDR1 KGHDR and CDR2 SFDVKD. The CDR3 length is 14 residues. DNA for the CDR3: TGTGCCACCAGTGAAGGGCTAGCGGGGGGTGGGCAGTTCTTC. Translation: CATSEGLAGGGQFF.

The rearrangement uses TRBV7-2 and TRBJ2-5, with 8 positions matching TRBD2. Germline CDR1 SGHTA, CDR2 FQGNSA. This CDR3 is 17 amino acids long. V shed 3 bases and J 1 base; nucleotides not matched to a gene: 10. CDR3: CASSFGYGGGTQETQYF. Written as DNA, the CDR3 is TGTGCCAGCAGCTTTGGGTATGGCGGGGGGACCCAAGAGACCCAGTACTTC.

The count of this clonotype is one. This chain links TRBV5-5 with TRBJ2-7; no definite D call. The germline V and J ends were trimmed by 4 bases and 6 bases, with 20 bases remaining between them. Per the germline V gene, CDR1 is SGHKS and CDR2 is YYEKEE (reference sequence). The CDR3 runs to 15 residues. DNA for the CDR3: TGTGCCAGCAGCGCCCGTAATGGACCGCGCCCCGAGCAGTACTTC. It translates to CASSARNGPRPEQYF. The variable domain in full, with the rest retrieved from reference TRBV5-5 and TRBJ2-7, is DAGVTQSPTHLIKTRGQQVTLRCSPISGHKSVSWYQQVLGQGPQFIFQYYEKEERGRGNFPDRFSARQFPNYSSELNVNALLLGDSALYLCASSARNGPRPEQYFGPGTRLTVT.

The chain uses TRBV7-9 and TRBJ2-2; D is ambiguous. V gave up 10 bases and J gave up 2 bases, with 2 bases separating them. The CDR3 is 10 amino acids. Per germline, CDR1 SEHNR and CDR2 FQNEAQ (reference sequence). This CDR3 is CATNTGELFF. The CDR3 bases are TGTGCCACCAACACCGGGGAGCTGTTTTTT.

In its sample, this clonotype was seen a few times. V and J are TRBV29-1 and TRBJ2-5, with a possible D match to TRBD2 (6 bases). Germline V lookup: CDR1 SQVTM, CDR2 ANQGSEA. V was cut by 3 bases and J by 5 bases, with 13 bases left in between. The CDR3 loop spans 13 amino acids. The CDR3 reads CSVDWSGGETQYF. CDR3 coding DNA: TGCAGCGTTGATTGGTCAGGAGGGGAGACCCAGTACTTC.

A few counts support this clonotype. The V gene is TRBV20-1, the J gene TRBJ2-3, with 7 bases matching TRBD1. Looked up from germline, CDR1 is DFQATT and CDR2 is SNEGSKA (reference sequence). The V gene end was trimmed by 4 bases and the J gene end by 2 bases; junction bases not matched to a gene: 9. This CDR3 comprises 15 residues. CDR3 residues: CSATENRGATDTQYF. CDR3 DNA sequence: TGCAGTGCTACCGAAAACAGGGGAGCCACAGATACGCAGTATTTT.

This clonotype has just one count. The chain uses TRBV10-2 and TRBJ2-7; D uncertain. The CDR3 consists of 15 residues. Trimming cost V 2 bases and J 5 bases, with 16 bases left between them. Germline V gene data show CDR1 as WSHSY and CDR2 as SAAADI. The CDR3 nucleotides read TGCGCCAGCAGTGAGGGACCGACGACCCTCGACGAGCAGTACTTC. Its translation: CASSEGPTTLDEQYF.

This clonotype was seen ten or more times. The V and J genes are TRBV20-1 and TRBJ1-5, with D uncertain. The CDR3 is made up of 13 amino acids. Trimming pared 4 bases from V and 3 bases from J, leaving 10 bases between. The germline V gene encodes CDR1 DFQATT and CDR2 SNEGSKA (reference sequence). The CDR3 sequence is CSAKGNSNQPQHF. The CDR3 DNA is TGCAGTGCTAAAGGGAACTCCAATCAGCCCCAGCATTTT.

V and J are TRBV12-3 or TRBV12-4 and TRBJ1-1; D gene uncertain. V was cut by 3 bases and J by 6 bases, with 11 bases left in between. The CDR3 is 13 amino acids. The CDR3 is CASSFRGGAEAFF. DNA of the CDR3: TGTGCCAGCAGTTTTCGGGGAGGAGCTGAAGCTTTCTTT.

This clonotype came up many times. The chain carries TRBV10-3 and TRBJ2-2; 8 nucleotides match TRBD1. V shed 3 bases and J 6 bases; nucleotides not matched to a gene: 3. Germline CDR1 is ENHRY and CDR2 is SYGVKD. This CDR3 has 14 residues. CDR3 nucleotide sequence: TGTGCCATCAGTGAAGGGACAGGATCCGGGGAGCTGTTTTTT. Protein: CAISEGTGSGELFF.

The rearrangement links TRBV10-3 to TRBJ2-3, with TRBD1 identical over 7 bases. The CDR3 extends over 13 amino acids. CDR1 and CDR2 (germline): ENHRY, SYGVKD. Trimming removed 6 bases from V and 4 bases from J; junction bases left unmatched: 4. In DNA, the CDR3 is TGTGCCATCAGCCGAGGGGGCGCAGATACGCAGTATTTT. It codes for CAISRGGADTQYF.

This clonotype came up a few times. The rearrangement joins TRBV7-9 to TRBJ2-7; D is perhaps TRBD1 (5 bases). Trimming took off 3 bases at V and 3 bases at J, with 12 bases between the two ends. Germline V gives CDR1 SEHNR, CDR2 FQNEAQ (reference sequence). The CDR3 loop spans 14 amino acids. The CDR3: CASSFPQGDYEQYF. DNA for the CDR3: TGTGCCAGCAGCTTTCCGCAGGGTGACTACGAGCAGTACTTC.

This clonotype has at least ten counts. The gene calls are TRBV5-6 and TRBJ2-3, with TRBD1 as a possible D gene (6 bases). This CDR3 spans 15 amino acids. Germline loops: CDR1 SGHDT, CDR2 YYEEEE. V dropped 1 base and J dropped 0 bases, with 9 bases sitting between them. CDR3 bases: TGTGCCAGCAGCTTGAACAGGGCCAGCACAGATACGCAGTATTTT. It yields the protein CASSLNRASTDTQYF.

Notes on this clonotype: At one boundary the junction diverges from the germline segment, which might be a read error. The chain links TRBV28 to TRBJ2-7, with a tentative D call TRBD1 (6 bases). The CDR3 sequence is 14 residues long. Germline-derived CDR1 and CDR2 are MDHEN and SYDVKM. DNA of the CDR3: TGCGCCAGCAGTCCATTCGGGACACTACCCGAGCAGTACTTC. Residues: CASSPFGTLPEQYF. The whole variable domain, filled in from reference TRBV28 and TRBJ2-7, reads DVKVTQSSRYLVKRTGEKVFLECVQDMDHENMFWYRQDPGLGLRLIYFSYDVKMKEKGDIPEGYSVSREKKERFSLILESASTNQTSMYLCASSPFGTLPEQYFGPGTRLTVT.